These 15 T cell receptor beta chains were sequenced from one sample in a study of blood T cells in healthy people across ages. The authors ran a second PCR of 7 to 11 cycles using a sample-barcoded 5' primer and a J-beta primer mix. Via MiXCR, TCRdb re-called the 5' RACE reads, giving one row per CDR3 protein. The sample lists 600,000 to 800,000 distinct CDR3 sequences, 45% to 60% seen once, with around an eighth in the top ten. The sample taken for sequencing was blood. The origin of the receptors is a woman of 80 years or more in good health.

The J gene is TRBJ1-5, the V gene TRBV7-9; tentative D call: TRBD1 (5 bases). CDR3 size: 16 residues. V lost 3 bases to trimming and J lost 0 bases, with 12 bases between them. The germline V gene encodes CDR1 SEHNR and CDR2 FQNEAQ (reference sequence). CDR3 sequence: CASSFGTAYSNQPQHF. The CDR3 DNA reads as TGTGCCAGCAGCTTCGGGACGGCATATAGCAATCAGCCCCAGCATTTT.

This clonotype was observed a few times. The gene calls are TRBV29-1 and TRBJ2-4; tentative D call: TRBD1 (6 bases). The CDR3 totals 13 residues. V lost 7 bases and J 1 base, leaving 11 bases between the germline ends. Per the germline V gene, CDR1 is SQVTM and CDR2 is ANQGSEA. The CDR3 sequence is CSASDRAKNIQYF. The CDR3 DNA reads TGCAGCGCATCCGACAGGGCCAAAAACATTCAGTACTTC.

This clonotype showed up many times. This chain uses TRBV6-6 with TRBJ2-7; D may be TRBD1 (6 bases). This CDR3 contains 11 residues. The germline CDR1 and CDR2 sequences are MNHNY and SVGAGI (reference sequence). V was cut by 6 bases and J by 4 bases, with 7 bases left in between. This CDR3 reads CASRDSYEQYF. The CDR3 coding sequence is TGTGCCAGCAGGGACAGTTACGAGCAGTACTTC.

The chain joins TRBV7-7 to TRBJ2-2; D gene ambiguous. V was shortened by 1 base and J by 7 bases, with 4 bases between the two germline ends. Looked up from germline, CDR1 is SSHAT and CDR2 is FNYEAQ (reference sequence). The CDR3 runs 12 residues. As DNA, the CDR3 is TGTGCCAGCAGCTTAGAGCGCGGGGAGCTGTTTTTT. This sequence encodes CASSLERGELFF. The entire variable domain, with the rest obtained from reference TRBV7-7 and TRBJ2-2, is as follows: GAGVSQSPRYKVTKRGQDVTLRCDPISSHATLYWYQQALGQGPEFLTYFNYEAQPDKSGLPSDRFSAERPEGSISTLTIQRTEQRDSAMYRCASSLERGELFFGEGSRLTVL.

The chain recombines TRBV20-1 with TRBJ2-1; D is unresolved. Germline V gene data show CDR1 as DFQATT and CDR2 as SNEGSKA (reference sequence). The CDR3 contains 12 residues. The V gene lost 3 bases and the J gene lost 2 bases, with 5 bases spanning the gap. For the CDR3, the DNA is TGCAGTGCTAGGGACCCCTACAATGAGCAGTTCTTC. Amino acids: CSARDPYNEQFF.

This clonotype has only a few counts. The chain couples TRBV18 to TRBJ2-1; TRBD2 agrees at 14 bases. Losses at the gene ends were 3 bases for V and 0 bases for J; bases not matched to a gene: 13. There are 21 residues in the CDR3. The germline gives CDR1 KGHSH, CDR2 LQKENI. The CDR3 is CASSPARGLAGVPSSYNEQFF. The CDR3 DNA reads TGTGCCAGCTCACCCGCCCGGGGACTAGCGGGAGTACCCAGCTCCTACAATGAGCAGTTCTTC. Filled out from reference TRBV18 and TRBJ2-1, the complete variable domain reads NAGVMQNPRHLVRRRGQEARLRCSPMKGHSHVYWYRQLPEEGLKFMVYLQKENIIDESGMPKERFSAEFPKEGPSILRIQQVVRGDSAAYFCASSPARGLAGVPSSYNEQFFGPGTRLTVL.

The V call is TRBV20-1, the J call TRBJ1-6; 12 bases fit TRBD1. J gave up 10 bases and V 0 bases, and 7 bases lay outside the gene matches. The CDR3 extends over 16 amino acids. Germline CDR1 and CDR2: DFQATT and SNEGSKA (reference sequence). The CDR3 loop is CSARDQGTGGKSPLHF. CDR3 DNA: TGCAGTGCTAGAGATCAGGGGACAGGGGGCAAATCACCCCTCCACTTT.

The V and J genes are TRBV5-1 and TRBJ2-1, with 7 bases aligning to TRBD2. The J call may be faulty, since TRBJ2-7 better matches the DNA end. The CDR3 spans 16 residues. The germline gives CDR1 SGHRS, CDR2 YFSETQ. CDR3 sequence (DNA): TGCGCCAGCAGCACGAGTCCCGGGACTATATACAATGAGCAGTACTTC. Translation gives CASSTSPGTIYNEQYF.

In its sample, this clonotype was seen a few times. The V call is TRBV2, the J call TRBJ2-5; 14 bases line up with TRBD2. The V gene's germline CDR1 is SNHLY and CDR2 FYNNEI. The CDR3 is 15 amino acids. Unmatched junction bases numbered 11, after V lost 6 bases and J lost 11 bases. In DNA, the CDR3 is TGTGCCAGCAGGGGGACTAGCGGGGGTCTCGGGGAGCAGTACTTC. Protein product: CASRGTSGGLGEQYF.

The chain employs TRBV5-1 and TRBJ2-3; D is possibly TRBD2 (6 bases). Germline V gives CDR1 SGHRS, CDR2 YFSETQ. Between the trimmed V and J ends, which lost 5 bases and 2 bases, there was a span of 12 bases. This CDR3 region has 14 residues. CDR3 sequence reads: CASSWGDSTDTQYF. DNA of the CDR3: TGCGCCAGCAGTTGGGGGGACTCCACAGATACGCAGTATTTT.

In its sample, this clonotype was seen a few times. A much larger clone differs by one base, so this may be a read error. The V and J genes are TRBV7-9 and TRBJ2-5, with no clear D. Per the germline V gene, CDR1 is SEHNR and CDR2 is FQNEAQ (reference sequence). V was trimmed by 3 bases and J by 11 bases, leaving 10 bases between them. CDR3 size: 11 residues. In DNA, the CDR3 is TGTGCCAGCAGCTTTTTCAATGAGCAGTACTTC. This translates into CASSFFNEQYF.

V usage is TRBV10-2 and J usage is TRBJ2-3, with 8 bases lining up with TRBD1. The CDR3 is 15 residues long. V was clipped by 5 bases and J by 1 base; unmatched bases: 5. Germline CDR1 WSHSY, CDR2 SAAADI. CDR3 DNA sequence: TGCGCCAGCAGTAAACAGGGGGTCGGCACAGATACGCAGTATTTT. Translation gives CASSKQGVGTDTQYF.

In its sample, this clonotype was seen many times. The V and J genes are TRBV5-1 and TRBJ2-3, with D tentatively TRBD1 (5 bases). V was clipped by 2 bases and J by 0 bases, with 13 bases between them. The CDR3 length is 16 residues. Germline V gives CDR1 SGHRS, CDR2 YFSETQ. The chain's CDR3 is CASSFAGQSSTDTQYF. Here the CDR3 DNA reads TGCGCCAGCAGCTTCGCAGGGCAGTCTAGCACAGATACGCAGTATTTT.

This clonotype showed up just a few times. The chain links TRBV28 to TRBJ1-5; TRBD1 matches 7 bases. J lost 5 bases, V lost 6 bases, and 4 bases had no gene match. The CDR3 covers 13 residues. Per germline, CDR1 MDHEN and CDR2 SYDVKM. The chain's CDR3 is CASSDRAHQPQHF. The CDR3 bases are TGTGCCAGCAGCGACAGGGCCCATCAGCCCCAGCATTTT. Full variable domain (outside the CDR3, taken from reference TRBV28 and TRBJ1-5): DVKVTQSSRYLVKRTGEKVFLECVQDMDHENMFWYRQDPGLGLRLIYFSYDVKMKEKGDIPEGYSVSREKKERFSLILESASTNQTSMYLCASSDRAHQPQHFGDGTRLSIL.

The chain is built from TRBV27 and TRBJ1-4; 7 nucleotides align to TRBD1. J was trimmed by 8 bases and V by 6 bases; bases with no gene match: 9. The CDR3 totals 14 residues. CDR1 is MNHEY, CDR2 SMNVEV, per germline (reference sequence). CDR3 bases: TGTGCCAGCAGGCGACAGGGTTGGGGCGAAAAACTGTTTTTT. This codes for CASRRQGWGEKLFF.